This T cell receptor (beta chain) appears in the sequencing data of a study of T cells in Graves' hyperthyroidism and ophthalmopathy. At the level of the study: Peripheral blood was acquired at first diagnosis, ahead of any therapy whatsoever.

This clonotype was found many times. The V gene's germline CDR1 is MNHNS and CDR2 SASEGT. The CDR3 sequence is 14 residues long. The V end lost 8 bases, the J end lost 0 bases, and 14 bases lay between the germline ends. RNA transcripts provided the source from which TCR beta CDR3 regions were amplified. First-round RT-PCR of the TCR CDR3 relied on the HTBI primer set. TCRdb called the multiplex PCR reads again in MiXCR, with one record for every CDR3 protein. The repertoire consists of roughly 350,000 distinct CDR3 sequences, with over 11% occurring once and the leading ten covering 20% to 25%. The gene calls are TRBV6-1 and TRBJ2-7; D remains ambiguous. Sequenced input: blood. This sequence originates from a woman in her twenties or thirties with Graves' hyperthyroidism. This CDR3 is CASVTSLSSYEQYF. CDR3 nucleotide sequence: TGTGCCAGCGTCACCTCCCTTAGCTCCTACGAGCAGTACTTC.